Shown below are 30 T cell receptor beta chains from a single sample sequenced in a study of blood T cell repertoires in COVID-19. Libraries were prepared by immunoSEQ multiplex PCR; TCRdb keeps only in-frame clonotypes and omits some of them. Of about 60,000 clones listed, more than 85% are singletons. Source material: peripheral blood. The receptor source for this set is a man aged 55 to 70 with acute or convalescent COVID-19.

This clone was counted a single time. This chain joins TRBV4-3 and TRBJ1-2; the D is unclear. The CDR3 extends over 16 amino acids. Trimming took 0 bases from V and 4 from J, leaving 15 bases between them. Germline CDR1 and CDR2: LGHNA and YSLEER. CDR3: CASSQDYGTQIYGYTF. The CDR3 coding sequence is TGCGCCAGCAGCCAAGATTATGGCACCCAGATCTATGGCTACACCTTC.

The chain is built from TRBV19 and TRBJ1-5; D remains unclear. Germline V gives CDR1 LNHDA, CDR2 SQIVND (reference sequence). CDR3 length: 13 residues. The ends were cut back, 0 bases at V and 5 bases at J, with 5 bases in the middle. The CDR3 DNA sequence: TGTGCCAGTAGTATAGAGGGAGATCAGCCCCAGCATTTT. It is translated as CASSIEGDQPQHF.

DNA of the CDR3: TGCGCCAGCAGCCCCAGGAGCGGGAGTGCCTACGAGCAGTACTTC. It yields the protein CASSPRSGSAYEQYF. J is TRBJ2-7 and V is TRBV5-1; TRBD2 agrees at 8 bases. The ends lost 4 bases at V and 2 bases at J; junction bases unmatched: 8. Germline CDR1 is SGHRS and CDR2 is YFSETQ. The CDR3 has 15 amino acids.

The rearrangement uses TRBV28 and TRBJ1-2; 7 bases are a match to TRBD1. The V gene's germline CDR1 is MDHEN and CDR2 SYDVKM. The CDR3 spans 13 residues. V lost 6 bases to trimming and J lost 8 bases; unmatched junction nucleotides: 9. In nucleotides, the CDR3 is TGTGCCAGCAGCTGGGACAGAGTAGGGGGCTACACCTTC. Translation gives CASSWDRVGGYTF.

V and J are TRBV7-2 and TRBJ2-1; 15 bases match TRBD2. Germline V lookup: CDR1 SGHTA, CDR2 FQGNSA. V was pared by 1 base and J by 9 bases, with 7 bases of the junction left unmatched. The CDR3 runs 17 residues. The CDR3 nucleotides read TGTGCCAGCAGCTTAGGTGGACTAGCGGGAGGGCAGGCTGAGCAGTTCTTC. Translated: CASSLGGLAGGQAEQFF.

This clone was seen once. This sequence joins TRBV5-4 and TRBJ2-2, with D uncertain. Trimming removed 0 bases from V and 8 bases from J, with 5 bases in between. The CDR3 is made up of 12 amino acids. Per germline, CDR1 SGHNT and CDR2 YYREEE (reference sequence). CDR3 loop: CASSLVRGELFF. The CDR3 DNA reads TGTGCCAGCAGCTTGGTTCGGGGGGAGCTGTTTTTT.

The chain has TRBV19 and TRBJ2-1, with 9 bases matching TRBD2. V shed 7 bases and J 4 bases; nucleotides not matched to a gene: 11. Germline lookup yields CDR1 LNHDA and CDR2 SQIVND (reference sequence). CDR3 length equals 16 residues. CDR3: CASTPGVAGVYNEQFF. CDR3 nucleotides: TGTGCCAGTACCCCGGGGGTAGCGGGAGTTTACAATGAGCAGTTCTTC. Filled out from reference TRBV19 and TRBJ2-1, the complete variable domain reads DGGITQSPKYLFRKEGQNVTLSCEQNLNHDAMYWYRQDPGQGLRLIYYSQIVNDFQKGDIAEGYSVSREKKESFPLTVTSAQKNPTAFYLCASTPGVAGVYNEQFFGPGTRLTVL.

This chain connects TRBV5-4 to TRBJ2-2, with D perhaps TRBD1 (5 bases). V lost 4 bases, J lost 6 bases, and 16 bases lay in between. The CDR3 runs 15 residues. The V gene's germline CDR1 is SGHNT and CDR2 YYREEE (reference sequence). The CDR3 DNA reads as TGTGCCAGCAGCCTGAGCAGGGATTCGGCCGGGGAGCTGTTTTTT. The encoded protein is CASSLSRDSAGELFF.

The V gene is TRBV25-1, the J gene TRBJ2-1; TRBD2 aligns across 10 bases. Germline trimming cut 2 bases from V and 10 bases from J; bases unmatched to any gene: 5. CDR1 is MGHDK, CDR2 SYGVNS, per germline. This CDR3 contains 14 residues. The CDR3 DNA follows: TGTGCCAGCAGTGAACTAGCGGGAGTCTACGAGCAGTTCTTC. Its translation: CASSELAGVYEQFF.

V gene TRBV11-2 combines with J gene TRBJ2-2; possibly TRBD2 for D (6 bases). The CDR3 spans 15 residues. The germline V and J ends were trimmed by 2 bases and 6 bases, with 13 bases remaining between them. Germline V lookup: CDR1 SGHAT, CDR2 FQNNGV. The chain's CDR3 is CASSLWREVSGELFF. Written as DNA, the CDR3 is TGTGCCAGCAGCTTATGGAGGGAGGTCTCCGGGGAGCTGTTTTTT.

The chain is built from TRBV4-3 and TRBJ2-1; 8 bases fit TRBD2. Trimming removed 4 bases from V and 6 bases from J; junction bases left unmatched: 5. This CDR3 is built from 14 residues. Germline CDR1 LGHNA, CDR2 YSLEER. The CDR3 DNA reads as TGCGCCAGCAGCCTAGTAGCGGGATTCAATGAGCAGTTCTTC. It translates to CASSLVAGFNEQFF.

In its sample, this clone was seen once. The DNA of the CDR3 is TGCAGCGTCGCAGGGGGCAACTATGGCTACACCTTC. Its protein is CSVAGGNYGYTF. The chain combines TRBV29-1 with TRBJ1-2; 8 bases are a match to TRBD1. The CDR3 spans 12 residues. The germline V gene has CDR1 SQVTM and CDR2 ANQGSEA. Trimming removed 6 bases from V and 2 bases from J; junction bases left unmatched: 2.

The chain is built from TRBV7-6 and TRBJ2-7; 9 bases fit TRBD1. This CDR3 is built from 15 residues. Germline loops: CDR1 SGHVS, CDR2 FNYEAQ. V shed 4 bases and J 3 bases; nucleotides not matched to a gene: 7. The CDR3 bases are TGTGCCAGCAGCTCAACCGGGACAGGGTACTACGAGCAGTACTTC. This gives the protein CASSSTGTGYYEQYF.

The CDR3 loop reads CASRHTGTGGDTQYF. The CDR3 bases are TGTGCCAGCAGACACACCGGGACAGGGGGAGATACGCAGTATTTT. The chain recombines TRBV14 with TRBJ2-3, with 11 bases aligning to TRBD1. The CDR3 is 15 amino acids. Trimming removed 6 bases from V and 5 bases from J; junction bases left unmatched: 7. The germline gives CDR1 SGHDN, CDR2 FVKESK.

The chain joins TRBV7-9 to TRBJ2-3; 10 nucleotides align to TRBD1. Germline trimming cut 5 bases from V and 4 bases from J; bases unmatched to any gene: 6. In germline, CDR1 is SEHNR, CDR2 FQNEAQ (reference sequence). CDR3 length equals 15 residues. The CDR3 here is CASSPMTGGADTQYF. CDR3 DNA sequence: TGTGCCAGCAGCCCAATGACAGGGGGCGCAGATACGCAGTATTTT.

Written as DNA, the CDR3 is TGTGCCAGCATCCAGACAGGGGGCGTCTATGGCTACACCTTC. Protein: CASIQTGGVYGYTF. The chain combines TRBV6-5 with TRBJ1-2; 10 bases line up with TRBD1. The germline V gene has CDR1 MNHEY and CDR2 SVGAGI. The V gene end was trimmed by 7 bases and the J gene end by 4 bases; junction bases not matched to a gene: 6. The length of the CDR3 is 14 residues.

V is TRBV30 and J is TRBJ2-1, with D maybe TRBD2 (6 bases). The V and J ends lost 0 bases and 5 bases respectively, with 14 bases between them. CDR1 is GTSNPN and CDR2 is SVGIG in the germline V gene (reference sequence). The CDR3 has 15 residues. This CDR3 reads CAWSVLFSGDNEQFF. The CDR3 DNA is TGTGCCTGGAGTGTACTTTTTAGCGGAGACAATGAGCAGTTCTTC.

This clone occurred once. The chain recombines TRBV28 with TRBJ1-5, with D uncertain. The CDR3 runs 15 residues. Germline V CDR1 and CDR2: MDHEN, SYDVKM. The V end was cut by 7 bases, the J end by 2 bases, with 15 bases between. The CDR3 protein is CASTEGQKGNQPQHF. The CDR3 coding sequence is TGTGCCAGCACGGAGGGCCAGAAGGGCAATCAGCCCCAGCATTTT.

The rearrangement uses TRBV11-3 and TRBJ1-2; D is perhaps TRBD1 (6 bases). Trimming took off 3 bases at V and 0 bases at J, with 11 bases between the two ends. Germline V gene sequence: CDR1 SGHNT, CDR2 YENEEA. This CDR3 has 15 residues. This CDR3 reads CASSFGRGANYGYTF. CDR3 nucleotides: TGTGCCAGCAGCTTCGGCAGGGGTGCTAACTATGGCTACACCTTC.

The chain employs TRBV12-3 or TRBV12-4 and TRBJ2-7, with D maybe TRBD1 (6 bases). The germline V and J ends were trimmed by 2 bases and 7 bases, with 12 bases remaining between them. The length of the CDR3 is 13 residues. The CDR3 DNA is TGTGCCAGCAGTTTATACAGGGATGGGGAGCAGTACTTC. Translated, it gives CASSLYRDGEQYF.

The chain combines TRBV5-6 with TRBJ2-7; 10 bases align to TRBD2. The junction had 9 bases not matched to a gene; V was cut back by 1 base and J by 5 bases. Germline V gene lookup returns CDR1 SGHDT and CDR2 YYEEEE. The CDR3 has 16 amino acids. In DNA, the CDR3 is TGTGCCAGCAGCTTGTATCTTACTAGCGGGGCTAACGAGCAGTACTTC. Translated, it gives CASSLYLTSGANEQYF.

The chain carries TRBV29-1 and TRBJ1-4; D is ambiguous. The germline gives CDR1 SQVTM, CDR2 ANQGSEA. Trimming took off 1 base at V and 8 bases at J, with 11 bases between the two ends. The CDR3 runs to 13 residues. CDR3 in DNA: TGCAGCGTTGAAGGTCAGGCCGGAGAAAAACTGTTTTTT. As protein: CSVEGQAGEKLFF.

This chain uses TRBV18 with TRBJ2-7, with 8 bases identical to TRBD1. Germline V gene lookup returns CDR1 KGHSH and CDR2 LQKENI. CDR3 length: 13 residues. The V segment lost 5 bases and the J segment 7 bases; nucleotides outside the gene matches: 7. CDR3 bases: TGTGCCAGCTCAACTCAGGGGGCGCGGGAGCAGTACTTC. Its protein is CASSTQGAREQYF.

The genes are TRBV28 and TRBJ1-4; possibly TRBD1 for D (5 bases). Trimming shortened V by 8 bases and J by 7 bases, and 14 bases separated the two germline ends. The V gene's germline CDR1 is MDHEN and CDR2 SYDVKM. CDR3 length equals 13 residues. The CDR3 sequence is CASQGSHIEKLFF. DNA for the CDR3: TGTGCCAGCCAGGGCAGTCATATTGAAAAACTGTTTTTT.

The table lists this clone with a count of one. This chain joins TRBV7-3 and TRBJ2-3; 9 positions match TRBD2. The CDR3 loop spans 17 amino acids. CDR1 is SGHTA and CDR2 is FQGTGA in the germline V gene. J was trimmed by 5 bases and V by 4 bases; bases with no gene match: 13. The CDR3 reads CASSYSGRRGARDTQYF. CDR3 DNA sequence: TGTGCCAGCAGCTACAGCGGGAGGAGGGGGGCTAGAGATACGCAGTATTTT.

The gene calls are TRBV13 and TRBJ2-7, with 9 nucleotides matching TRBD2. V lost 9 bases and J lost 6; bases outside the gene matches: 12. Germline V CDR1 and CDR2: PRHDT, FYEKMQ (reference sequence). The CDR3 has 14 residues. This CDR3 is CASSLAGGPGEQYF. CDR3 DNA sequence: TGTGCCAGTAGCCTCGCGGGAGGGCCGGGCGAGCAGTACTTC.

The chain joins TRBV24-1 to TRBJ2-3; 10 bases line up with TRBD1. Per the germline V gene, CDR1 is KGHDR and CDR2 is SFDVKD. V shed 3 bases and J 5 bases; nucleotides not matched to a gene: 19. This CDR3 has 20 amino acids. CDR3 residues: CATSDSRTGGIRSLGDTQYF. CDR3 nucleotide sequence: TGTGCCACCAGTGATAGTAGGACAGGGGGTATTAGGTCTCTTGGAGATACGCAGTATTTT.

This clone turned up a few times. CDR3 in DNA: TGCGCCAGCAGCTTGCTTCCGCCGGGACAGCCCCCATATGGCTACACCTTC. It is translated as CASSLLPPGQPPYGYTF. The rearrangement links TRBV5-1 to TRBJ1-2; 7 bases are a match to TRBD1. Losses at the gene ends were 1 base for V and 5 bases for J; bases not matched to a gene: 14. Germline V gene lookup returns CDR1 SGHRS and CDR2 YFSETQ. The CDR3 spans 17 residues. The whole variable domain, filled in from reference TRBV5-1 and TRBJ1-2, reads KAGVTQTPRYLIKTRGQQVTLSCSPISGHRSVSWYQQTPGQGLQFLFEYFSETQRNKGNFPGRFSGRQFSNSRSEMNVSTLELGDSALYLCASSLLPPGQPPYGYTFGSGTRLTVV.

The chain has TRBV5-1 and TRBJ1-6; weak D call: TRBD1 (6 bases). CDR3 length: 15 amino acids. V lost 0 bases, J lost 10 bases, and 14 bases lay in between. Germline V gives CDR1 SGHRS, CDR2 YFSETQ. CDR3 sequence reads: CASSLEQGGNSPLHF. Written as DNA, the CDR3 is TGCGCCAGCAGCTTGGAACAGGGAGGGAACTCACCCCTCCACTTT.

The CDR3 region has the DNA TGTGCCAGCACCAATCGGACAGCCCTAAGAGGAGAGACCCAGTACTTC. The encoded protein is CASTNRTALRGETQYF. The rearrangement joins TRBV5-5 to TRBJ2-5, with D tentatively TRBD1 (6 bases). There are 16 residues in the CDR3. The germline V gene encodes CDR1 SGHKS and CDR2 YYEKEE (reference sequence). V lost 6 bases and J lost 4, with 22 bases in between. Full variable domain (missing parts from reference TRBV5-5 and TRBJ2-5): DAGVTQSPTHLIKTRGQQVTLRCSPISGHKSVSWYQQVLGQGPQFIFQYYEKEERGRGNFPDRFSARQFPNYSSELNVNALLLGDSALYLCASTNRTALRGETQYFGPGTRLLVL.